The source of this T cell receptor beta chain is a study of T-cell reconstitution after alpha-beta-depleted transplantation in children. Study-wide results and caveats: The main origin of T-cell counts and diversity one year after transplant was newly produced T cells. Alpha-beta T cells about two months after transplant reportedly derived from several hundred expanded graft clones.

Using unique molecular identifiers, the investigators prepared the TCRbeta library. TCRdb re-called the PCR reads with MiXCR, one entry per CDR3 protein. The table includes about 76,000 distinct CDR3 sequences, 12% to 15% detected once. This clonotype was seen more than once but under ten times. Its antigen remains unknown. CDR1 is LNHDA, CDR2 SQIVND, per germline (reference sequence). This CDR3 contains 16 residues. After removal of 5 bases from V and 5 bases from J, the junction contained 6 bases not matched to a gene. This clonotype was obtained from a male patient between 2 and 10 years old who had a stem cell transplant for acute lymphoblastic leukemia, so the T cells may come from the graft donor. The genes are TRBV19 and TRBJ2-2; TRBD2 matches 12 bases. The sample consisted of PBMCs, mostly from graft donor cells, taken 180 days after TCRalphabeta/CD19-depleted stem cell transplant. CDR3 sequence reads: CASSLTSGRKTGELFF. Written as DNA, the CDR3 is TGTGCCAGTAGTCTTACTAGCGGGAGGAAAACCGGGGAGCTGTTTTTT.